The 13 T cell receptor beta chains listed next were all sequenced from one sample in a study of CD8 T cells in Susac syndrome. About 0.5 to 1 ug RNA was reverse transcribed with random hexamers. One entry per CDR3 protein results from TCRdb running MiXCR on the immunoSEQ multiplex PCR reads. The data show approximately 190,000 distinct CDR3 sequences, over 90% seen once. The sample consisted of CD8+ T cells from PBMCs. The receptors were sampled from a human donor with Susac syndrome.

The chain has TRBV4-2 and TRBJ2-7, with 9 nucleotides matching TRBD2. V dropped 0 bases and J dropped 2; count of bases not matched to a gene: 2. Germline loops: CDR1 LGHNA, CDR2 YNFKEQ. The CDR3 loop spans 15 amino acids. This chain's CDR3 is CASSQETSGPYEQYF. DNA for the CDR3: TGTGCCAGCAGCCAAGAGACTAGCGGCCCCTACGAGCAGTACTTC.

This rearrangement joins TRBV7-6 to TRBJ2-7, with unresolved D. Germline CDR1 is SGHVS and CDR2 is FNYEAQ. This CDR3 spans 11 amino acids. Trimming removed 4 bases from V and 6 bases from J, with 7 bases in between. The CDR3 loop is CASSSSREQYF. CDR3 in DNA: TGTGCCAGCAGCTCATCCCGCGAGCAGTACTTC.

This clonotype showed up just once. The chain links TRBV4-1 to TRBJ2-5, with D tentatively TRBD1 or TRBD2 (5 bases each). The germline V gene has CDR1 MGHRA and CDR2 YSYEKL. The germline V and J ends were trimmed by 3 bases and 3 bases, with 14 bases remaining between them. The CDR3 has 15 residues. The CDR3 sequence: CASSQVGRNKETQYF. CDR3 DNA: TGCGCCAGCAGCCAGGTGGGACGGAACAAAGAGACCCAGTACTTC.

The J gene is TRBJ2-1, the V gene TRBV28; D gene uncertain. The germline V and J ends were trimmed by 7 bases and 2 bases, with 12 bases remaining between them. The V gene's germline CDR1 is MDHEN and CDR2 SYDVKM. CDR3 size: 14 residues. CDR3 DNA sequence: TGTGCCAGCACCCCTCATGGGGCCTACAATGAGCAGTTCTTC. Translating gives CASTPHGAYNEQFF.

The CDR3 sequence is CASSLTRGGVTDTQYF. Here the CDR3 DNA reads TGTGCCAGCAGCTTAACCCGGGGGGGTGTCACAGATACGCAGTATTTT. The rearrangement uses TRBV7-2 and TRBJ2-3; 8 bases match TRBD2. The V gene end was trimmed by 2 bases and the J gene end by 2 bases; junction bases not matched to a gene: 6. CDR1 and CDR2 (germline): SGHTA, FQGNSA. The CDR3 length is 16 residues.

The rearrangement links TRBV27 to TRBJ2-7; the match to TRBD1 covers 9 bases. The germline CDR1 and CDR2 sequences are MNHEY and SMNVEV (reference sequence). CDR3 size: 14 residues. The trim removed 8 bases at V and 2 bases at J, leaving 7 bases unmatched. Here the CDR3 reads CASGKDRGAYEQYF. The CDR3 coding sequence is TGTGCCAGCGGTAAAGACAGGGGGGCCTACGAGCAGTACTTC.

V is TRBV30 and J is TRBJ1-1; 12 nucleotides line up with TRBD1. CDR1 and CDR2 from the germline V gene are GTSNPN and SVGIG (reference sequence). This CDR3 contains 14 residues. The V gene end was trimmed by 3 bases and the J gene end by 7 bases; junction bases not matched to a gene: 6. The CDR3 nucleotides read TGTGCCTGGAGGGGGGACAGGGGGCCAGGTGAAGCTTTCTTT. Its translation is CAWRGDRGPGEAFF.

This clonotype was detected only once. The V gene is TRBV20-1, the J gene TRBJ2-7; possible D gene TRBD2, 6 bases. V dropped 3 bases and J dropped 4 bases, with 19 bases sitting between them. CDR1 is DFQATT and CDR2 is SNEGSKA in the germline V gene (reference sequence). The CDR3 length is 15 residues. CDR3 sequence: CSASLWLRGSYEQYF. The CDR3 region has the DNA TGCAGTGCTAGTTTATGGCTGCGGGGCTCGTACGAGCAGTACTTC.

The chain recombines TRBV27 with TRBJ1-1; the D gene is possibly TRBD1 (5 bases). Germline V CDR1 and CDR2: MNHEY, SMNVEV (reference sequence). V lost 4 bases, J lost 3 bases, and 24 bases lay in between. The CDR3 covers 18 residues. CDR3 bases: TGTGCCAGCAGTTCCCCGTTCAGGGTTGCTCTTGTGGACACTGAAGCTTTCTTT. Protein product: CASSSPFRVALVDTEAFF.

This chain links TRBV4-1 with TRBJ2-7; possible D gene TRBD2, 5 bases. The CDR3 extends over 15 amino acids. CDR1 is MGHRA and CDR2 is YSYEKL in the germline V gene. V was pared by 1 base and J by 3 bases, with 13 bases between. This CDR3 is CASSQGGSTLYEQYF. The CDR3 coding sequence is TGCGCCAGCAGCCAAGGAGGGTCTACCCTCTACGAGCAGTACTTC.

The chain uses TRBV11-2 and TRBJ2-1; 8 bases line up with TRBD2. This CDR3 contains 15 residues. V was pared by 0 bases and J by 3 bases, with 1 base of the junction left unmatched. Looked up from germline, CDR1 is SGHAT and CDR2 is FQNNGV. The CDR3 region is CASSLELADYNEQFF. CDR3 DNA: TGTGCCAGCAGCTTAGAACTAGCGGACTACAATGAGCAGTTCTTC.

The gene calls are TRBV4-1 and TRBJ2-4; D is unresolved. The V and J ends lost 4 bases and 0 bases respectively, with 10 bases between them. The length of the CDR3 is 15 residues. CDR1 and CDR2 from the germline V gene are MGHRA and YSYEKL. The CDR3 here is CASSPQNLAKNIQYF. The CDR3 DNA reads TGCGCCAGCAGCCCTCAGAATTTAGCCAAAAACATTCAGTACTTC.

This rearrangement joins TRBV5-6 to TRBJ2-7, with 7 bases fitting TRBD1. The CDR3 is 14 residues long. The germline V gene has CDR1 SGHDT and CDR2 YYEEEE. V shed 3 bases and J 3 bases; nucleotides not matched to a gene: 6. The CDR3 DNA is TGTGCCAGCAGCTGGGGGACAGCAAACTACGAGCAGTACTTC. This gives the protein CASSWGTANYEQYF.